The rows below give T cell receptor beta chains drawn from one sample of a study of cytomegalovirus exposure and HLA in healthy donors. The data were produced by immunoSEQ multiplex PCR, yet TCRdb's version contains in-frame clones alone and is incomplete. The sample yields approximately 190,000 clones, roughly 90% seen once. The specimen was PBMCs. These receptors came from a boy aged 2 to 10 in good health and CMV-seronegative. Each CDR3 is given with its conserved first and last residue. Fields, in order: clone size, V gene, J gene, D gene, CDR3 protein, CDR3 DNA. A D gene is named only where the DNA matches it firmly. The size of a clone is reported for some rows only, either as once, few or many, or as a class for expanded clones.

NA	TRBV19	TRBJ2-7	TRBD2	CASSIGLAGEREQYF	TGTGCCAGTAGTATAGGGCTAGCGGGGGAACGTGAGCAGTACTTC
NA	TRBV27	TRBJ2-6	TRBD1	CASSSRGPSSGANVLTF	TGTGCCAGCTCATCCAGGGGGCCGAGCTCTGGGGCCAACGTCCTGACTTTC
once	TRBV5-6	TRBJ2-7	NA	CASSLAGSGIPYEQYF	TGTGCCAGCAGCCTCGCGGGTTCGGGGATTCCCTACGAGCAGTACTTC
NA	TRBV7-9	TRBJ2-7	TRBD1	CASSLTGTGDEQYF	TGTGCCAGCAGTCTTACCGGGACAGGGGACGAGCAGTACTTC
NA	TRBV9	TRBJ1-2	NA	CASSVERELYGYTF	TGTGCCAGCAGCGTAGAACGGGAACTCTATGGCTACACCTTC
NA	TRBV11-2	TRBJ1-2	TRBD1	CASSLDRGLGYTF	TGTGCCAGCAGCTTAGACAGGGGGCTTGGCTACACCTTC
NA	TRBV28	TRBJ2-7	TRBD2	CASSLRTRTSGSTYEQYF	TGTGCCAGCAGTTTACGGACCAGGACTAGCGGGAGTACCTACGAGCAGTACTTC
NA	TRBV7-9	TRBJ1-2	NA	CASSFLANYGYTF	TGTGCCAGCAGCTTTCTGGCCAACTATGGCTACACCTTC
NA	TRBV13	TRBJ2-7	NA	CASSKHRDLSYEQYF	TGTGCCAGCAGCAAGCACCGGGACTTATCCTACGAGCAGTACTTC
NA	TRBV4-1	TRBJ2-1	TRBD2	CASSQDPQTSDSYNEQFF	TGCGCCAGCAGCCAAGATCCTCAGACTAGCGATAGCTACAATGAGCAGTTCTTC